The next 27 T cell receptor beta chains were all read from a single sample in a study of molecular identifiers for immune sequencing clone quantification. Via MiXCR, TCRdb re-called the PCR reads, giving one row per CDR3 protein. The sample shows approximately 550,000 distinct CDR3 sequences, about 21% of them seen only once. Sequencing was done on a sample of naive CD8+ T cells from blood, with Jurkat cell RNA spiked in. The subset was: FACS-sorted CD8+CD4-CCR7+CD45RA+ naive T cells. These receptors originate from a human donor in good health. Some libraries in this study had Jurkat cell RNA spiked in.

The rearrangement joins TRBV6-4 to TRBJ1-1, with D tentatively TRBD1 (5 bases). Germline CDR1 and CDR2: MRHNA and SNTAGT. CDR3 size: 13 residues. The V end lost 4 bases, the J end lost 4 bases, and 10 bases lay between the germline ends. The CDR3 DNA sequence: TGTGCCAGCAGTGCAGGGCCGGGCACTGAAGCTTTCTTT. As protein: CASSAGPGTEAFF.

Many counts were recorded for this clonotype. The chain employs TRBV5-5 and TRBJ1-1, with D hard to call. The V gene's germline CDR1 is SGHKS and CDR2 YYEKEE (reference sequence). CDR3 length equals 13 residues. Trimming stripped 2 bases from V and 5 bases from J, with 10 bases between. The CDR3 is CASSFGVKTEAFF. As DNA, the CDR3 is TGTGCCAGCAGCTTCGGGGTAAAAACTGAAGCTTTCTTT. The whole variable domain, filled in from reference TRBV5-5 and TRBJ1-1, reads DAGVTQSPTHLIKTRGQQVTLRCSPISGHKSVSWYQQVLGQGPQFIFQYYEKEERGRGNFPDRFSARQFPNYSSELNVNALLLGDSALYLCASSFGVKTEAFFGQGTRLTVV.

This clonotype appeared a single time. This may come from a read error, since a much larger clone is one base off. CDR3 in amino acids: CVSGKLINSNQPQHF. DNA of the CDR3: TGTGTCAGCGGGAAACTTATTAATAGCAATCAGCCCCAGCATTTT. This chain uses TRBV6-1 with TRBJ1-5; no reliable D call. Germline CDR1 and CDR2: MNHNS and SASEGT. This CDR3 region has 15 residues.

This chain uses TRBV20-1 with TRBJ2-2; D gene uncertain. Trimming stripped 2 bases from V and 1 base from J, with 5 bases between. CDR1 DFQATT and CDR2 SNEGSKA come from the germline V gene (reference sequence). This CDR3 contains 13 residues. The CDR3 coding sequence is TGCAGTGCTAGAAGACTGAACACCGGGGAGCTGTTTTTT. Amino acids: CSARRLNTGELFF.

CDR3 amino acids: CASSPRSADSPLHF. As DNA, the CDR3 is TGCGCCAGCAGCCCGCGGTCCGCCGATTCACCCCTCCACTTT. V is TRBV4-1 and J is TRBJ1-6, with D uncertain. V gave up 4 bases and J gave up 8 bases, with 12 bases separating them. The V gene's germline CDR1 is MGHRA and CDR2 YSYEKL. The CDR3 runs 14 residues.

This clonotype was counted a few times. The J gene is TRBJ2-3, the V gene TRBV20-1; the D is unclear. The length of the CDR3 is 14 residues. Trimming cost V 7 bases and J 6 bases, with 20 bases left between them. From germline, CDR1 is DFQATT and CDR2 SNEGSKA (reference sequence). CDR3 sequence: CSGIPVGVLDTQYF. For the CDR3, the DNA is TGCAGTGGTATCCCAGTGGGTGTTCTGGATACGCAGTATTTT.

The rearrangement uses TRBV7-9 and TRBJ1-2; the D gene is possibly TRBD1 (5 bases). The CDR3 covers 17 residues. Germline lookup yields CDR1 SEHNR and CDR2 FQNEAQ (reference sequence). The ends were cut back, 1 base at V and 0 bases at J, with 15 bases in the middle. CDR3 in amino acids: CASSLESRGLANYGYTF. The CDR3 region has the DNA TGTGCCAGCAGCTTAGAGTCCCGGGGCTTAGCTAACTATGGCTACACCTTC.

The gene calls are TRBV29-1 and TRBJ2-1; 8 bases are shared with TRBD2. Unmatched junction bases numbered 3, after V lost 0 bases and J lost 8 bases. CDR3 length equals 13 residues. In germline, CDR1 is SQVTM, CDR2 ANQGSEA. The CDR3 is CSVEDRGGYEQFF. CDR3 nucleotide sequence: TGCAGCGTTGAAGATCGGGGGGGATATGAGCAGTTCTTC.

This clonotype was detected ten times or more. The chain combines TRBV29-1 with TRBJ2-7, with D perhaps TRBD2 (5 bases). Trimming stripped 7 bases from V and 0 bases from J, with 10 bases between. Germline V lookup: CDR1 SQVTM, CDR2 ANQGSEA. This CDR3 has 12 residues. The CDR3 nucleotides are TGCAGCGCCGAGGGCAGCTCCTACGAGCAGTACTTC. Amino acid sequence: CSAEGSSYEQYF.

This clonotype showed up many times. J is TRBJ2-3 and V is TRBV5-8, with 13 bases lining up with TRBD2. The V gene's germline CDR1 is SGHTS and CDR2 YDEGEE. V trimming: 3 bases; J trimming: 2 bases; junction bases outside the gene matches: 6. CDR3 size: 17 residues. The DNA for the CDR3 is TGTGCCAGCAGCTCAGGACTAGCGGGGGCCAACACAGATACGCAGTATTTT. Translating gives CASSSGLAGANTDTQYF.

The chain's CDR3 is CASSYGSHTEAFF. The CDR3 DNA reads as TGTGCCAGCAGTTACGGCAGTCACACTGAAGCTTTCTTT. The rearrangement links TRBV6-2 or TRBV6-3 to TRBJ1-1, with D hard to call. The CDR3 is 13 residues long. Trimming removed 2 bases at V and 3 bases at J, with 7 bases between. CDR1 is MNHEY and CDR2 is SVGEGT in the germline V gene.

The gene calls are TRBV7-9 and TRBJ2-5; 7 nucleotides line up with TRBD2. The CDR3 is 14 amino acids. Germline assignment: CDR1 SEHNR and CDR2 FQNEAQ (reference sequence). With V trimmed by 1 base and J by 5 bases, 4 bases remained unmatched. The CDR3 region is CASSLGRGYETQYF. DNA for the CDR3: TGTGCCAGCAGCTTAGGGCGGGGGTATGAGACCCAGTACTTC.

The chain couples TRBV5-4 to TRBJ2-7, with a tentative D call TRBD1 (6 bases). Trimming took off 4 bases at V and 2 bases at J, with 13 bases between the two ends. Germline lookup yields CDR1 SGHNT and CDR2 YYREEE (reference sequence). The CDR3 is 14 residues long. CDR3 protein: CASSQDRNTYEQYF. CDR3 bases: TGTGCCAGCAGCCAAGACAGGAACACCTACGAGCAGTACTTC.

This rearrangement joins TRBV12-3 or TRBV12-4 to TRBJ1-2; D gene uncertain. The CDR3 is made up of 13 amino acids. Trimming stripped 9 bases from V and 4 bases from J, with 15 bases between. CDR3 loop: CASAPGFGYGYTF. In DNA form, the CDR3 reads TGTGCCAGTGCACCGGGGTTCGGCTATGGCTACACCTTC.

The sample holds a few counts of this clonotype. V and J are TRBV5-5 and TRBJ2-7, with 8 nucleotides matching TRBD1. CDR1 is SGHKS and CDR2 is YYEKEE in the germline V gene (reference sequence). Germline trimming cut 4 bases from V and 7 bases from J; bases unmatched to any gene: 10. The CDR3 spans 14 residues. The CDR3 DNA follows: TGTGCCAGCAGCCCCGGGACAGGAGCTAAAGAGCAGTACTTC. Translated, it gives CASSPGTGAKEQYF.

To note about this clonotype: A much larger clone lies a single base off, so this may be a read error. This chain links TRBV4-1 with TRBJ2-7, with 12 nucleotides matching TRBD2. The CDR3 contains 17 residues. Germline CDR1 is MGHRA and CDR2 is YSYEKL. Here the CDR3 DNA reads TGCGCCAGCAGCCATGCTGTGACCGGGACTAGCGGGTACGAGCAGTGCTTC. Translation: CASSHAVTGTSGYEQCF.

Turning to this clonotype: The junction shows a germline mismatch at one end, possibly a read error. The J gene is TRBJ2-7, the V gene TRBV7-6; no clear D gene. Germline CDR1 reads SGHVS; CDR2 reads FNYEAQ. The CDR3 has 14 residues. The CDR3 loop is CASGLELGSYEQYF. The CDR3 DNA reads TGTGCCAGCGGCTTAGAGCTGGGCTCCTACGAGCAGTACTTC.

In its sample, this clonotype was seen many times. J is TRBJ2-2 and V is TRBV19, with D maybe TRBD1 (5 bases). Trimming cost V 9 bases and J 1 base, with 9 bases left between them. This CDR3 contains 13 residues. CDR1 and CDR2 (germline): LNHDA, SQIVND (reference sequence). The CDR3 loop reads CASSDRNTGELFF. DNA for the CDR3: TGTGCCAGCAGCGACAGGAACACCGGGGAGCTGTTTTTT. Using reference TRBV19 and TRBJ2-2 for the parts outside the CDR3, the full variable domain is DGGITQSPKYLFRKEGQNVTLSCEQNLNHDAMYWYRQDPGQGLRLIYYSQIVNDFQKGDIAEGYSVSREKKESFPLTVTSAQKNPTAFYLCASSDRNTGELFFGEGSRLTVL.

A remark on this clonotype: This may stem from a read error, because a much larger clone lies one nucleotide away. The chain carries TRBV7-9 and TRBJ2-2, with 10 bases matching TRBD2. This CDR3 contains 18 residues. Germline lookup yields CDR1 SEHNR and CDR2 FQNEAQ (reference sequence). V dropped 5 bases and J dropped 3; count of bases not matched to a gene: 12. DNA for the CDR3: TGTGCCAGCAGCCCTCTAGCGGGGGACCCGACCTACACCGGGGAGCTGTTTTTT. Translated, it gives CASSPLAGDPTYTGELFF.

The gene calls are TRBV11-2 and TRBJ2-7; 7 nucleotides align to TRBD2. V was clipped by 5 bases and J by 2 bases; unmatched bases: 3. The length of the CDR3 is 13 residues. The germline CDR1 and CDR2 sequences are SGHAT and FQNNGV. The CDR3 sequence: CASSRLAAYEQYF. CDR3 DNA sequence: TGTGCCAGCAGCCGACTAGCCGCCTACGAGCAGTACTTC.

The genes are TRBV27 and TRBJ2-5; 9 positions match TRBD1. V shed 9 bases and J 2 bases; nucleotides not matched to a gene: 10. The germline V gene encodes CDR1 MNHEY and CDR2 SMNVEV (reference sequence). The CDR3 spans 15 residues. The CDR3 DNA sequence: TGTGCCAGTCAGGACAGGGGACAATTTCAAGAGACCCAGTACTTC. It codes for CASQDRGQFQETQYF.

In the case of this clonotype: As the CDR3 is not closed by the conserved phenylalanine or tryptophan, this likely results from a read error. The chain combines TRBV7-9 with TRBJ1-4; D perhaps matches TRBD1 (5 bases). The CDR3 loop spans 13 amino acids. V was pared by 5 bases and J by 8 bases, with 12 bases between. Germline V gene sequence: CDR1 SEHNR, CDR2 FQNEAQ (reference sequence). The CDR3 nucleotides are TGTGCCAGCAGCCCGACGCAGGGAGAAAAACTGTTTCTT. Residues: CASSPTQGEKLFL.

A few counts support this clonotype. The chain carries TRBV9 and TRBJ1-1, with D possibly matching TRBD1 (6 bases). V shed 4 bases and J shed 3 bases, with 16 bases lying between them. The CDR3 loop spans 15 amino acids. Germline assignment: CDR1 SGDLS and CDR2 YYNGEE. In nucleotides, the CDR3 is TGTGCCAGCAGCCCTTACAGGGTGGGAGACACTGAAGCTTTCTTT. This gives the protein CASSPYRVGDTEAFF.

This clonotype turned up a few times. Being one base from a much bigger clone, this may be a read error. The chain carries TRBV6-5 and TRBJ1-5, with 7 bases aligning to TRBD1. The germline V gene encodes CDR1 MNHEY and CDR2 SVGAGI. This CDR3 has 15 amino acids. V lost 6 bases to trimming and J lost 0 bases; unmatched junction nucleotides: 5. The CDR3 nucleotides read TGTGCCAGCAGCAGGGGACAGTATAGCAATCAGCCCCAGCATTTT. Amino acids: CASSRGQYSNQPQHF.

With respect to this clonotype: A junction boundary mismatches the germline segment, possibly from a read error. V usage is TRBV2 and J usage is TRBJ1-6; 9 bases fit TRBD1. The CDR3 is made up of 16 amino acids. Germline values: CDR1 SNHLY, CDR2 FYNNEI. The DNA of the CDR3 is TGTGTCAGCAGCCGGGACAGGGAAACGAATAATTCACCCCTCCACTTT. Its translation: CVSSRDRETNNSPLHF.

This chain connects TRBV5-6 to TRBJ2-5; 8 bases are a match to TRBD2. Germline V gene data show CDR1 as SGHDT and CDR2 as YYEEEE. The CDR3 runs to 16 residues. The ends lost 0 bases at V and 5 bases at J; junction bases unmatched: 9. The CDR3 DNA reads as TGTGCCAGCAGCTTGGATCCGGGAGGGCCCTGGGAGACCCAGTACTTC. This encodes CASSLDPGGPWETQYF.

Comment on this clonotype: A much bigger clone sits one base away, suggesting this may be a read error. This CDR3 is missing its conserved last phenylalanine or tryptophan, likely due to a read error. The chain carries TRBV6-2 or TRBV6-3 and TRBJ1-5, with a possible D match to TRBD1 (6 bases). CDR3 length: 16 amino acids. Germline V gives CDR1 MNHEY, CDR2 SVGEGT. Trimming cost V 5 bases and J 0 bases, with 14 bases left between them. The CDR3 coding sequence is TGTGCCAGCAGTCCTCAGGGGCCGTATAGCAATCAGCCCCAGCATCTT. This encodes CASSPQGPYSNQPQHL.